This T cell receptor (beta chain) was obtained from a study of T cell responses to AZD1222 COVID-19 vaccine. Overall study: Samples with a second dose at about 4 or about 12 weeks were pooled together. Study outcomes and limitations: Clonal diversity was possibly underestimated, and the donors were mostly white British, with more females. Repertoire sampling happened only post peak T cell response. Nearly half of spike-specific TCRs reportedly go after variant regions that carry no mutations.

The V end was cut by 0 bases, the J end by 3 bases, with 0 bases between. Germline V gene sequence: CDR1 SGHNT, CDR2 YYREEE (reference sequence). The CDR3 is made up of 12 amino acids. TCRdb's copy holds only in-frame clones and misses some; the assay was immunoSEQ multiplex PCR. The repertoire holds around 100,000 clones, with roughly 91% as singletons. As to this clone: As yet, its antigen is unknown.

This chain links TRBV5-4 with TRBJ2-2; D remains ambiguous. The sequence came from an adult in good health. This specimen consisted of peripheral blood, obtained on day 0 of AZD1222 vaccination. The CDR3 DNA reads TGTGCCAGCAGCTTGGACACCGGGGAGCTGTTTTTT. It translates to CASSLDTGELFF.